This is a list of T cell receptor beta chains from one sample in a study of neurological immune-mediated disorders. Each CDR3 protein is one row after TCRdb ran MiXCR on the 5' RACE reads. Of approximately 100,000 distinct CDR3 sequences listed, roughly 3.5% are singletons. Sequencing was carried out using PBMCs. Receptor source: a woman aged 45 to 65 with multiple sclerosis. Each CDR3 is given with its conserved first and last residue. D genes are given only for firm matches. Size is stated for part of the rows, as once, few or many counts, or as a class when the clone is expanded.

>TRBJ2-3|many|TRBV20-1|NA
CSARGQESDTQYF
TGCAGTGCTAGGGGCCAGGAATCGGATACGCAGTATTTT
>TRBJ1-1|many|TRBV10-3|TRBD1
CAISDPRQGTEAFF
TGTGCCATCAGTGACCCCAGACAGGGCACTGAAGCTTTCTTT
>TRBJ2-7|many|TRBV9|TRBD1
CASSPRQGAYEQYF
TGTGCCAGCAGCCCCCGACAGGGGGCCTACGAGCAGTACTTC
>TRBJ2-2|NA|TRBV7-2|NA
CASSLGGAPGTGELFF
TGTGCCAGCAGCTTAGGGGGGGCGCCGGGGACCGGGGAGCTGTTTTTT
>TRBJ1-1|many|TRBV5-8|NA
CASSSFRNTEAFF
TGTGCCAGCAGCTCCTTCAGAAACACTGAAGCTTTCTTT
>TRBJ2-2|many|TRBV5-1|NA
CASSLEGTGRNTGELFF
TGCGCCAGCAGCTTGGAAGGGACGGGGAGGAACACCGGGGAGCTGTTTTTT
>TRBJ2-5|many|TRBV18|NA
CASSPRLQETQYF
TGTGCCAGCTCACCTCGGCTACAAGAGACCCAGTACTTC
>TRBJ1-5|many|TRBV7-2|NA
CASSYDRNQPQHF
TGTGCCAGCAGCTATGACAGGAATCAGCCCCAGCATTTT
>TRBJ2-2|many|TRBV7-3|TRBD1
CASSLRTGNTGELFF
TGTGCCAGCAGCTTACGGACAGGAAACACCGGGGAGCTGTTTTTT
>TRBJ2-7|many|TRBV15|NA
CATSRGPGYYEQYF
TGTGCCACCAGCAGAGGTCCAGGCTACTACGAGCAGTACTTC
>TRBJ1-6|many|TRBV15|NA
CATSGGRTKNSPLHF
TGTGCCACCAGCGGGGGGCGGACCAAGAATTCACCCCTCCACTTT
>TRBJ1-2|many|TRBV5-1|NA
CASSLEQAGLYGYTF
TGCGCCAGCAGCTTGGAGCAGGCCGGATTATATGGCTACACCTTC
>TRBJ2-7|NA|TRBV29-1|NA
CSVGGSNGQYF
TGCAGCGTTGGAGGGTCTAACGGGCAGTACTTC
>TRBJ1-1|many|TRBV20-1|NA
CSAAIQPNTEAFF
TGCAGTGCTGCGATACAGCCGAACACTGAAGCTTTCTTT
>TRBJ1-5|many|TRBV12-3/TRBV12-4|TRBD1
CASSKNIGTGYQPQHF
TGTGCCAGCAGCAAAAACATCGGGACAGGTTATCAGCCCCAGCATTTT
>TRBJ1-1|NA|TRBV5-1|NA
CASSLGLGEDTEAFF
TGCGCCAGCAGCCTGGGTTTGGGGGAGGACACTGAAGCTTTCTTT
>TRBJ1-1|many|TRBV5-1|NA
CASSQSQPRTEAFF
TGCGCCAGCAGCCAATCTCAACCCCGAACTGAAGCTTTCTTT
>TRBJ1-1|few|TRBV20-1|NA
CSARDVQAEAFF
TGCAGTGCTAGAGATGTTCAGGCTGAAGCTTTCTTT
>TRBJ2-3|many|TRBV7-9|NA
CASSLEQGADTQYF
TGTGCCAGCAGCTTAGAACAGGGAGCGGATACGCAGTATTTT
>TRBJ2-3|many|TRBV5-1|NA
CASSLTRWADTQYF
TGCGCCAGCAGCTTGACTAGGTGGGCAGATACGCAGTATTTT
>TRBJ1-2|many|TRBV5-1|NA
CASSQGRLTNYGYTF
TGCGCCAGCAGCCAAGGACGACTCACTAACTATGGCTACACCTTC
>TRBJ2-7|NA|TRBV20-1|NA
CSPQRGAIHYEQYF
TGCAGCCCTCAAAGGGGGGCCATCCACTACGAGCAGTACTTC
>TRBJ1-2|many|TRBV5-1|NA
CASSLGETNYGYTF
TGCGCCAGCAGCTTGGGGGAGACTAACTATGGCTACACCTTC
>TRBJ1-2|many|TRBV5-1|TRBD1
CASSQNPAGTGGQGYTF
TGCGCCAGCAGCCAAAACCCGGCCGGGACAGGGGGTCAAGGCTACACCTTC
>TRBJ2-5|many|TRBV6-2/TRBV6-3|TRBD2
CASSSNRTSGLNRSQETQYF
TGTGCCAGCAGCAGTAACCGGACTAGCGGACTGAACCGTTCCCAAGAGACCCAGTACTTC
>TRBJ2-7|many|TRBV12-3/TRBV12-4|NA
CASTTTDGVHEQYF
TGTGCCAGCACTACCACGGACGGGGTCCACGAGCAGTACTTC
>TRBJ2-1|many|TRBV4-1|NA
CASSHSLGDNEQFF
TGCGCCAGCAGCCATTCCTTGGGAGACAATGAGCAGTTCTTC
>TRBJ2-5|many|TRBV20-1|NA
CSARSNQETQYF
TGCAGTGCTAGAAGCAACCAAGAGACCCAGTACTTC
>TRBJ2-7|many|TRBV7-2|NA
CASSSRAQISEQYF
TGTGCCAGCAGCTCCCGCGCGCAGATCTCCGAGCAGTACTTC
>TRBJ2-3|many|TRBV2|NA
CASSAGSPSTDTQYF
TGTGCCAGCAGTGCTGGCTCCCCAAGCACAGATACGCAGTATTTT
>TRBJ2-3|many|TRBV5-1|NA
CASSLRVGGTDTQYF
TGCGCCAGCAGCTTGAGGGTTGGAGGCACAGATACGCAGTATTTT
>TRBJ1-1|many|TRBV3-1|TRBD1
CASSQTGGEAFF
TGTGCCAGCAGCCAGACAGGGGGAGAAGCTTTCTTT
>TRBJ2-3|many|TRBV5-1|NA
CASSFRGPYTDTQYF
TGCGCCAGCAGCTTTCGAGGGCCCTACACAGATACGCAGTATTTT
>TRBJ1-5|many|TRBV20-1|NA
CSAILGGRNQPQHF
TGCAGTGCTATTCTAGGCGGCCGCAATCAGCCCCAGCATTTT
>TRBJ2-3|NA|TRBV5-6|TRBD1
CASSAMGQRGTDTQYF
TGTGCCAGCAGCGCAATGGGACAGCGAGGCACAGATACGCAGTATTTT
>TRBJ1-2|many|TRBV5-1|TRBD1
CASSLGQGAGGYTF
TGCGCCAGCAGCCTGGGACAGGGGGCTGGAGGCTACACCTTC
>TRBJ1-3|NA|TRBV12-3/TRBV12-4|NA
CANREGNTIYF
TGTGCCAACAGGGAGGGAAACACCATATATTTT
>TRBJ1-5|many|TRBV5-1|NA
CASSLVGPQHF
TGCGCCAGCAGCTTGGTGGGACCCCAGCATTTT
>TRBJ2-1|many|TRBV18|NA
CASSPQRPFRGLDNEQFF
TGTGCCAGCTCACCACAAAGGCCCTTCCGGGGGCTAGACAATGAGCAGTTCTTC
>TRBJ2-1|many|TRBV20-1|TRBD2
CSVSGGASRGEQFF
TGCAGCGTAAGCGGGGGGGCCTCCCGTGGTGAGCAGTTCTTC
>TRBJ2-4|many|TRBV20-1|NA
CSARGLGINIQYF
TGCAGTGCTAGAGGCCTAGGTATTAACATTCAGTACTTC
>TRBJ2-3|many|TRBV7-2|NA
CASSLILSTDTQYF
TGTGCCAGCAGCTTAATACTTAGCACAGATACGCAGTATTTT
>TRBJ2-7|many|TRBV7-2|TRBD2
CASTKQRLAETDEQYF
TGTGCCAGCACCAAGCAGCGGCTAGCGGAAACCGACGAGCAGTACTTC
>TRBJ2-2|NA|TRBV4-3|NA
CASGILTGELFF
TGCGCCAGCGGTATCCTCACCGGGGAGCTGTTTTTT
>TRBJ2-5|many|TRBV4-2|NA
CASSQGWGKETQYF
TGTGCCAGCAGCCAAGGGTGGGGGAAAGAGACCCAGTACTTC
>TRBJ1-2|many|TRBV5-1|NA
CASSSDTYGYTF
TGCGCCAGCAGCTCTGACACGTATGGCTACACCTTC
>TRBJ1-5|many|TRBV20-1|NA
CSATGAEEVQPQHF
TGCAGTGCGACGGGGGCAGAGGAGGTTCAGCCCCAGCATTTT